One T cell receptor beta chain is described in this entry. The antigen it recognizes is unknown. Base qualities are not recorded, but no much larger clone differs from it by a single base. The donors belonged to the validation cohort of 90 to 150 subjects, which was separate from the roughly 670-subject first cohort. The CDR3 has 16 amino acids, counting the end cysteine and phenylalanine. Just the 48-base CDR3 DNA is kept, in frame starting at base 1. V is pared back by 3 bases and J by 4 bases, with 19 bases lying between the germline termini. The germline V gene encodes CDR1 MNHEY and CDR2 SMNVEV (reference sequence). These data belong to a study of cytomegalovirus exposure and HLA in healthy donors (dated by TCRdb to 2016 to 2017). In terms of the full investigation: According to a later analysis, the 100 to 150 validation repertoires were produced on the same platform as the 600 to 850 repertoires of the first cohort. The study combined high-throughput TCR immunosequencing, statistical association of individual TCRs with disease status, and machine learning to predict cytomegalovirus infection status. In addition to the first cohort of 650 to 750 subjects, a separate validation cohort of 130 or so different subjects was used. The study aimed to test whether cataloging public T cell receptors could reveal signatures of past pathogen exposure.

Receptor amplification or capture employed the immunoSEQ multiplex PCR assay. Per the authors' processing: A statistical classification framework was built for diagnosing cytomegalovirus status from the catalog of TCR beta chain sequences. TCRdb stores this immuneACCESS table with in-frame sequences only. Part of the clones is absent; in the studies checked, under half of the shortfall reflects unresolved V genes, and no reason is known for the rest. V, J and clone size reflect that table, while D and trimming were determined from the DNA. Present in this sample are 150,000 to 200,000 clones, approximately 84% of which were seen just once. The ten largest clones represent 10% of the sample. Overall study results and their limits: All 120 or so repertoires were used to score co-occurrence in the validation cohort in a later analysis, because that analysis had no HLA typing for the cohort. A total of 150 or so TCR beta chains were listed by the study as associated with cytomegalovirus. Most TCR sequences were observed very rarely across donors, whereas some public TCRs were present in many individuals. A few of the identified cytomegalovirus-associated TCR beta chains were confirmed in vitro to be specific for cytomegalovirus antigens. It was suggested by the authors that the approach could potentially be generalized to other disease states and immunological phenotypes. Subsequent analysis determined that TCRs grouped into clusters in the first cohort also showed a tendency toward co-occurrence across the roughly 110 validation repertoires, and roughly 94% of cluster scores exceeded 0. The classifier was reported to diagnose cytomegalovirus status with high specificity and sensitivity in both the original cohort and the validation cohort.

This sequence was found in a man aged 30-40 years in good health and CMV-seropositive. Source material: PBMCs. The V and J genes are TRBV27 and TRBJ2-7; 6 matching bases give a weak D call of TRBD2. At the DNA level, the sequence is TGTGCCAGCAGTTTCCGCGGGCAGGGAGGTCGATACGAGCAGTACTTC. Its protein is CASSFRGQGGRYEQYF.